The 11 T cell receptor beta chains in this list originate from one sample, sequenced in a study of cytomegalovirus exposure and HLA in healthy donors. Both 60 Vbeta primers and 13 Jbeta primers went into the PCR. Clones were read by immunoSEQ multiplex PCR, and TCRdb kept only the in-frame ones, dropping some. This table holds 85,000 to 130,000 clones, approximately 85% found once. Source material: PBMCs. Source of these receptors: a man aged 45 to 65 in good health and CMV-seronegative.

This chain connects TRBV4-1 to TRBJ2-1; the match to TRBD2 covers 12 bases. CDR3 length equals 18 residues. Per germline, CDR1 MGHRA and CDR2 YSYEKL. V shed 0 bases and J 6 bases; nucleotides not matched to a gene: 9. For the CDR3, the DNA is TGCGCCAGCAGCCAAGATCTTGGGGCTAGCGGGGGGGTCAATGAGCAGTTCTTC. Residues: CASSQDLGASGGVNEQFF.

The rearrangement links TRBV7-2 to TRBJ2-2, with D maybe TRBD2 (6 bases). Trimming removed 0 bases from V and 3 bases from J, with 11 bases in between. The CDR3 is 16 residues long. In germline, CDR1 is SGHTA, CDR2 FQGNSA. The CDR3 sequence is CASSLAQGLHTGELFF. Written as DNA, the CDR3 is TGTGCCAGCAGCTTAGCCCAGGGACTTCACACCGGGGAGCTGTTTTTT.

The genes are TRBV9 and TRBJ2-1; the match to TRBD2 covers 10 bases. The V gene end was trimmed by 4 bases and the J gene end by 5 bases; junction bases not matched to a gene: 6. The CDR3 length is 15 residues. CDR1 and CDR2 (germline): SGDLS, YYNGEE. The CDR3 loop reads CASSSRTSGNNEQFF. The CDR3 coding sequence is TGTGCCAGCAGCTCACGGACTAGCGGAAACAATGAGCAGTTCTTC. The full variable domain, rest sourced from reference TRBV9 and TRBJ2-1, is DSGVTQTPKHLITATGQRVTLRCSPRSGDLSVYWYQQSLDQGLQFLIQYYNGEERAKGNILERFSAQQFPDLHSELNLSSLELGDSALYFCASSSRTSGNNEQFFGPGTRLTVL.

CDR3 nucleotides: TGTGCCAGCAGCCCGACAACCAACACTGAAGCTTTCTTT. Protein product: CASSPTTNTEAFF. This chain links TRBV11-3 with TRBJ1-1; D unresolved. The CDR3 covers 13 residues. Trimming stripped 5 bases from V and 2 bases from J, with 9 bases between. Germline CDR1 and CDR2: SGHNT and YENEEA.

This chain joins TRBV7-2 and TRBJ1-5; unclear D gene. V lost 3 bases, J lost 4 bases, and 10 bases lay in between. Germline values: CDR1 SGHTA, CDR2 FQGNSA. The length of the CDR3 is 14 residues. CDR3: CASSFSPDNQPQHF. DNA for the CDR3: TGTGCCAGCAGCTTCAGTCCTGATAATCAGCCCCAGCATTTT.

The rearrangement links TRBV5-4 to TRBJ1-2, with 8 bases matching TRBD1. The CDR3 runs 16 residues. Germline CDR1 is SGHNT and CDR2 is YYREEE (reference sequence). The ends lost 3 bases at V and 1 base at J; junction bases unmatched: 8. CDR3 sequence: CASSWEGDRRNYGYTF. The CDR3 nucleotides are TGTGCCAGCAGCTGGGAGGGGGACAGGCGTAACTATGGCTACACCTTC.

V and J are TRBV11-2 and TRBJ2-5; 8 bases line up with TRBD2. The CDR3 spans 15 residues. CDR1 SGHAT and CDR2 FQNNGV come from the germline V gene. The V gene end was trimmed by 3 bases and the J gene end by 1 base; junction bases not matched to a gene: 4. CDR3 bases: TGTGCCAGCAGCTTGGGCGGGGGGATCCAAGAGACCCAGTACTTC. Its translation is CASSLGGGIQETQYF.

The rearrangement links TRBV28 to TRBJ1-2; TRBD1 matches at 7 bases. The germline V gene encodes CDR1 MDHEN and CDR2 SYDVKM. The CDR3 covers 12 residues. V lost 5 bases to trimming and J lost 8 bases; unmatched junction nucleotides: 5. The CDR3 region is CASSDRARGYTF. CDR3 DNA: TGTGCCAGCAGTGACAGGGCAAGAGGCTACACCTTC.

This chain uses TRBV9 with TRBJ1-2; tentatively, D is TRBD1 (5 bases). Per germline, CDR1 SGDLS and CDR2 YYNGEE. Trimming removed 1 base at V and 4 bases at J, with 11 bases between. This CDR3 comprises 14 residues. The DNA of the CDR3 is TGTGCCAGCAGCGTACTCCGGGGGAGCTATGGCTACACCTTC. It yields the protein CASSVLRGSYGYTF. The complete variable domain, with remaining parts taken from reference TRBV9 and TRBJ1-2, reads DSGVTQTPKHLITATGQRVTLRCSPRSGDLSVYWYQQSLDQGLQFLIQYYNGEERAKGNILERFSAQQFPDLHSELNLSSLELGDSALYFCASSVLRGSYGYTFGSGTRLTVV.

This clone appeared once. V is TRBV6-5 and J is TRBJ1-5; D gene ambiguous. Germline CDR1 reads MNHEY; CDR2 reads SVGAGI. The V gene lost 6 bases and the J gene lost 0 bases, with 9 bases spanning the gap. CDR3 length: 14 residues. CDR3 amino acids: CASRSTDSNQPQHF. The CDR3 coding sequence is TGTGCCAGCAGGAGCACCGATAGCAATCAGCCCCAGCATTTT.

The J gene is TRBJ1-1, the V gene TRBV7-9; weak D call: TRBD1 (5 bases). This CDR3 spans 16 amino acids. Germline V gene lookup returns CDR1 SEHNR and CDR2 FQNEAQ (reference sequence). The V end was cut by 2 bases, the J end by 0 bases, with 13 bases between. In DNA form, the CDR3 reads TGTGCCAGCAGCTTATCCCCGGGGGAGATGAACACTGAAGCTTTCTTT. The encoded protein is CASSLSPGEMNTEAFF.